This TCR beta chain was recorded in a study of T-cell reconstitution after alpha-beta-depleted transplantation in children. Unique molecular identifiers were used to barcode this TCRbeta library. TCRdb reprocessed the PCR reads with MiXCR, giving one entry per CDR3 protein. This sample carries some 530,000 distinct CDR3 sequences, approximately 13% of them seen once, and the ten largest clones take around 5.8%. The V end was cut by 0 bases, the J end by 4 bases, with 11 bases between. The CDR3 runs to 15 residues. CDR1 and CDR2 (germline): MNHEY, SVGAGI. This chain links TRBV6-5 with TRBJ2-3, with TRBD1 as a possible D gene (5 bases). The TCR sequence derives from a human donor who donated a stem cell graft to a child with combined immunodeficiency. The sequencing here drew on PBMCs from the stem cell graft donor, taken from the stem cell graft. The CDR3 DNA follows: TGTGCCAGCAGTTACTCTCAGGGATCGGCAGATACGCAGTATTTT. It codes for CASSYSQGSADTQYF.